The 24 T cell receptor beta chains in this list originate from one sample, sequenced in a study of blood T cell repertoires in COVID-19. Sequencing was performed with immunoSEQ multiplex PCR; in TCRdb, only in-frame clones are kept and a portion is missing. In the table there are around 58,000 clones, approximately 85% of which are singletons. The sequenced sample was peripheral blood. These receptors came from a human donor in a cohort sampled during active COVID-19.

The rearrangement uses TRBV25-1 and TRBJ1-1; maybe TRBD1 (6 bases). V lost 7 bases to trimming and J lost 4 bases, with 10 bases between them. Germline loops: CDR1 MGHDK, CDR2 SYGVNS. The CDR3 length is 12 residues. The CDR3 DNA sequence: TGTGCCAGCACCCTGGGGGCCACTGAAGCTTTCTTT. The encoded protein is CASTLGATEAFF. The complete variable domain, with remaining parts taken from reference TRBV25-1 and TRBJ1-1, reads EADIYQTPRYLVIGTGKKITLECSQTMGHDKMYWYQQDPGMELHLIHYSYGVNSTEKGDLSSESTVSRIRTEHFPLTLESARPSHTSQYLCASTLGATEAFFGQGTRLTVV.

The chain uses TRBV7-9 and TRBJ2-5; TRBD2 agrees at 10 bases. Germline CDR1 SEHNR, CDR2 FQNEAQ (reference sequence). The CDR3 has 14 amino acids. Losses at the gene ends were 8 bases for V and 5 bases for J; bases not matched to a gene: 8. DNA for the CDR3: TGTGCCAGCGGTATAGCGGGGGGTAAGGAGACCCAGTACTTC. Translated, it gives CASGIAGGKETQYF.

This rearrangement joins TRBV14 to TRBJ2-3; D is perhaps TRBD2 (5 bases). The CDR3 has 15 residues. Trimming cost V 5 bases and J 1 base, with 13 bases left between them. CDR1 is SGHDN and CDR2 is FVKESK in the germline V gene. The chain's CDR3 is CASSDGIRGTDTQYF. DNA of the CDR3: TGTGCCAGCAGCGACGGGATCAGAGGCACAGATACGCAGTATTTT.

The chain has TRBV3-1 (or the pseudogene TRBV3-2) and TRBJ2-2, with D maybe TRBD1 (6 bases). This CDR3 region has 14 residues. Trimming pared 3 bases from V and 13 bases from J, leaving 18 bases between. Per the germline V gene, CDR1 is LGHDT and CDR2 is YNNKEL (reference sequence). The CDR3 nucleotides are TGTGCCAGCAGCCAGAACAGGGAGACCTCGGCGCTGTTTTTT. It yields the protein CASSQNRETSALFF.

The sample holds one count of this clone. V gene TRBV29-1 combines with J gene TRBJ2-2, with D perhaps TRBD2 (6 bases). This CDR3 has 15 amino acids. In germline, CDR1 is SQVTM, CDR2 ANQGSEA. Trimming shortened V by 5 bases and J by 3 bases, and 16 bases separated the two germline ends. CDR3 in DNA: TGCAGCGTTTGGGGACTGGACACTCACACCGGGGAGCTGTTTTTT. Protein product: CSVWGLDTHTGELFF.

The chain recombines TRBV10-2 with TRBJ2-7; no definite D call. Trimming cost V 3 bases and J 7 bases, with 10 bases left between them. Germline lookup yields CDR1 WSHSY and CDR2 SAAADI. This CDR3 is 12 amino acids long. This CDR3 is CASSDSGVEQYF. For the CDR3, the DNA is TGCGCCAGCAGTGATTCGGGTGTGGAGCAGTACTTC.

The rearrangement uses TRBV20-1 and TRBJ2-3; D is ambiguous. The length of the CDR3 is 11 residues. With 2 bases removed from V and 4 bases from J, the gap between germline ends came to 4 bases. Germline V CDR1 and CDR2: DFQATT, SNEGSKA (reference sequence). The CDR3 loop is CSARSSDTQYF. The DNA for the CDR3 is TGCAGTGCTAGAAGCTCAGATACGCAGTATTTT.

The rearrangement joins TRBV18 to TRBJ2-5; 12 bases line up with TRBD2. Germline-derived CDR1 and CDR2 are KGHSH and LQKENI. The CDR3 consists of 17 residues. Trimming at V came to 1 base and at J to 1 base, leaving 4 bases not matched to a gene. CDR3 loop: CASSPRRLAGVQETQYF. CDR3 bases: TGTGCCAGCTCACCACGACGACTAGCGGGGGTCCAAGAGACCCAGTACTTC.

The chain links TRBV5-4 to TRBJ2-2, with D possibly being TRBD1 (5 bases). The CDR3 spans 15 residues. Germline V CDR1 and CDR2: SGHNT, YYREEE (reference sequence). The V end lost 1 base, the J end lost 6 bases, and 13 bases lay between the germline ends. The CDR3 is CASSLIQGVAGELFF. The CDR3, as DNA: TGTGCCAGCAGCTTGATTCAAGGGGTGGCCGGGGAGCTGTTTTTT.

The chain employs TRBV6-2 or TRBV6-3 and TRBJ1-5, with TRBD1 matching over 11 bases. CDR3 length: 15 amino acids. Losses at the gene ends were 6 bases for V and 6 bases for J; bases not matched to a gene: 7. The germline V gene has CDR1 MNHEY and CDR2 SVGEGT. The CDR3 reads CASSRPGTGGQPQHF. In DNA, the CDR3 is TGTGCCAGCAGCCGTCCCGGGACAGGGGGTCAGCCCCAGCATTTT.

J is TRBJ2-3 and V is TRBV27; possibly TRBD2 for D (6 bases). The CDR3 is made up of 14 amino acids. Germline V gene data show CDR1 as MNHEY and CDR2 as SMNVEV (reference sequence). The V and J ends lost 4 bases and 3 bases respectively, with 11 bases between them. The CDR3 DNA reads as TGTGCCAGCAGTTGGGGACTTTTTACAGATACGCAGTATTTT. Encoded protein: CASSWGLFTDTQYF.

This clone showed up just once. The rearrangement joins TRBV19 to TRBJ2-1; 9 nucleotides agree with TRBD1. V shed 8 bases and J 7 bases; nucleotides not matched to a gene: 12. Germline CDR1 LNHDA, CDR2 SQIVND (reference sequence). This CDR3 spans 15 amino acids. CDR3 DNA: TGTGCCAGTGGACGGCGGACTGACAGGGGGAATGAGCAGTTCTTC. This encodes CASGRRTDRGNEQFF.

The chain links TRBV13 to TRBJ1-3, with D perhaps matching TRBD1 (6 bases). The CDR3 is 16 amino acids. Germline V gene data show CDR1 as PRHDT and CDR2 as FYEKMQ (reference sequence). The V gene lost 5 bases and the J gene lost 0 bases, with 14 bases spanning the gap. The CDR3 DNA follows: TGTGCCAGCAGCGTTACAGGGAGAGTCTCTGGAAACACCATATATTTT. Translation gives CASSVTGRVSGNTIYF.

V is TRBV11-2 and J is TRBJ2-1; 7 nucleotides match TRBD2. V lost 3 bases, J lost 4 bases, and 3 bases stayed unmatched. Germline CDR1 SGHAT, CDR2 FQNNGV. This CDR3 contains 14 residues. The CDR3 protein is CASSLAGVYNEQFF. CDR3 nucleotides: TGTGCCAGCAGCTTGGCGGGGGTGTACAATGAGCAGTTCTTC. The variable domain in full, completed from reference TRBV11-2 and TRBJ2-1, reads EAGVAQSPRYKIIEKRQSVAFWCNPISGHATLYWYQQILGQGPKLLIQFQNNGVVDDSQLPKDRFSAERLKGVDSTLKIQPAKLEDSAVYLCASSLAGVYNEQFFGPGTRLTVL.

This clone showed up just a few times. The chain recombines TRBV28 with TRBJ1-2; no firm D call. CDR1 MDHEN and CDR2 SYDVKM come from the germline V gene. This CDR3 region has 11 residues. V gave up 6 bases and J gave up 9 bases, with 11 bases separating them. This CDR3 is CASSSGRSYTF. The CDR3 DNA reads as TGTGCCAGCAGCTCGGGGAGAAGCTACACCTTC.

The chain links TRBV3-1 (or the pseudogene TRBV3-2) to TRBJ1-4, with D unresolved. There are 16 residues in the CDR3. The germline V gene has CDR1 LGHDT and CDR2 YNNKEL (reference sequence). V lost 0 bases and J 4 bases, leaving 12 bases between the germline ends. This CDR3 is CASSQDSRDINEKLFF. The DNA for the CDR3 is TGTGCCAGCAGCCAAGATAGCCGGGATATTAATGAAAAACTGTTTTTT.

This rearrangement joins TRBV19 to TRBJ1-3; D call uncertain. V was trimmed by 4 bases and J by 8 bases, leaving 12 bases between them. The germline gives CDR1 LNHDA, CDR2 SQIVND (reference sequence). CDR3 length: 13 amino acids. The CDR3 is CASSRTHLDTIYF. CDR3 bases: TGTGCCAGTAGTAGAACCCACTTGGACACCATATATTTT.

The rearrangement links TRBV12-3 or TRBV12-4 to TRBJ2-7; weak D call: TRBD2 (5 bases). The CDR3 length is 13 residues. Trimming left V 3 bases short and J 4 bases short, with 10 bases between. The CDR3 is CASSFGEGYEQYF. DNA of the CDR3: TGTGCCAGCAGTTTTGGTGAGGGATACGAGCAGTACTTC.

This clone showed up just once. This rearrangement joins TRBV27 to TRBJ2-7; D perhaps matches TRBD1 (6 bases). From germline, CDR1 is MNHEY and CDR2 SMNVEV (reference sequence). Trimming took off 5 bases at V and 3 bases at J, with 11 bases between the two ends. The CDR3 has 13 residues. The CDR3 sequence is CASSPQQGYEQYF. The CDR3 region has the DNA TGTGCCAGCAGTCCTCAACAGGGCTACGAGCAGTACTTC.

The chain couples TRBV9 to TRBJ2-7; the D gene is possibly TRBD1 (6 bases). CDR1 and CDR2 from the germline V gene are SGDLS and YYNGEE. The CDR3 runs to 15 residues. The V end lost 0 bases, the J end lost 2 bases, and 12 bases lay between the germline ends. DNA of the CDR3: TGTGCCAGCAGCGTAGCGTGGGACAAAGCCTACGAGCAGTACTTC. It codes for CASSVAWDKAYEQYF.

The J gene is TRBJ2-5, the V gene TRBV5-6; a possible D gene is TRBD1 (6 bases). Germline V gives CDR1 SGHDT, CDR2 YYEEEE. Trimming pared 4 bases from V and 7 bases from J, leaving 17 bases between. The CDR3 is 14 residues long. The CDR3 reads CASSQGHPLVTQYF. CDR3 sequence (DNA): TGTGCCAGCAGCCAGGGACACCCCCTGGTGACCCAGTACTTC.

This clone was detected once. The chain has TRBV9 and TRBJ1-2; maybe TRBD1 (5 bases). This CDR3 has 18 residues. Germline CDR1 and CDR2: SGDLS and YYNGEE. V was clipped by 0 bases and J by 8 bases, with 26 bases between them. This chain's CDR3 is CASSVARDSGVNYGGYTF. CDR3 sequence (DNA): TGTGCCAGCAGCGTAGCCCGGGACTCGGGAGTGAACTATGGCGGCTACACCTTC. Complete variable domain (other parts from reference TRBV9 and TRBJ1-2): DSGVTQTPKHLITATGQRVTLRCSPRSGDLSVYWYQQSLDQGLQFLIQYYNGEERAKGNILERFSAQQFPDLHSELNLSSLELGDSALYFCASSVARDSGVNYGGYTFGSGTRLTVV.

V is TRBV19 and J is TRBJ2-6; D unclear. Germline CDR1 LNHDA, CDR2 SQIVND (reference sequence). Trimming left V 3 bases short and J 0 bases short, with 6 bases between. CDR3 length: 15 residues. In nucleotides, the CDR3 is TGTGCCAGTAGTATTGGTAGCTCTGGGGCCAACGTCCTGACTTTC. It codes for CASSIGSSGANVLTF.

This chain joins TRBV7-9 and TRBJ2-3; TRBD2 agrees at 7 bases. Germline V gives CDR1 SEHNR, CDR2 FQNEAQ (reference sequence). V shed 4 bases, J shed 1 base, and the junction held 11 bases outside the gene matches. The CDR3 spans 17 residues. This CDR3 is CASSWGMGRGRTDTQYF. The CDR3 coding sequence is TGTGCCAGCAGCTGGGGAATGGGGAGGGGTCGCACAGATACGCAGTATTTT.